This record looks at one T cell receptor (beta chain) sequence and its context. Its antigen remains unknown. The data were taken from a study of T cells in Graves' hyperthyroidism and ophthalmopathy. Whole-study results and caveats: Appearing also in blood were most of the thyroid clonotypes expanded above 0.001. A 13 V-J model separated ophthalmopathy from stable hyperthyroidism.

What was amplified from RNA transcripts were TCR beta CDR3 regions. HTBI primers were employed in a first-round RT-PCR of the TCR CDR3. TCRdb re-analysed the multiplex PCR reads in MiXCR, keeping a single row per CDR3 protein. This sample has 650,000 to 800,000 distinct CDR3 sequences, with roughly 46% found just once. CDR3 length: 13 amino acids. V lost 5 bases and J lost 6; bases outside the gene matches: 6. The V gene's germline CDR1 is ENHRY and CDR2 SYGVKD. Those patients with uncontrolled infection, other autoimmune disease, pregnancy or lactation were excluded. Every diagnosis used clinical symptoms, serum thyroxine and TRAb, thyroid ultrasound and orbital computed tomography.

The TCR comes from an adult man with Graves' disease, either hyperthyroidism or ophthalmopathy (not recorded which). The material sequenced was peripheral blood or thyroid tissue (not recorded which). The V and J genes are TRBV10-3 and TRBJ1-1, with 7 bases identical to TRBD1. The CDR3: CAISQGDNSEAFF. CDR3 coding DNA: TGTGCCATCAGTCAGGGGGACAACTCTGAAGCTTTCTTT.